This entry features one TCR beta chain sequence. Antigen unknown. Assay used: immunoSEQ multiplex PCR; TCRdb lists only in-frame clones, some missing. The repertoire holds just over 2,000,000 clones, with roughly 96% as singletons. CDR3 size: 18 residues. V was clipped by 5 bases and J by 3 bases; unmatched bases: 16. The germline gives CDR1 LNHDA, CDR2 SQIVND (reference sequence). These data come from a study of shared clonotypes between healthy human individuals. Study-wide findings and caveats: Four donors shared approximately 5% of their naive CD4 clonotypes.

Naive CD4+ cells were CD45RA-selected; the remaining cells were memory. The receptor comes from a man younger than 30 in good health. V and J are TRBV19 and TRBJ1-1, with 9 bases fitting TRBD1. The sequencing sample was made of naive CD4+ T cells sorted from blood. Subset of the sample: CD45RA+ positively selected. The CDR3 nucleotides are TGTGCCAGTAGTGGAACAGGGGGCGGACGCCTGAAGGACACTGAAGCTTTCTTT. It codes for CASSGTGGGRLKDTEAFF.